These 23 T cell receptor beta chains share one sample of origin, sequenced in a study of T cell repertoires in cytomegalovirus infection. No antigen has been assigned to these receptors. In TCRdb, the reads were re-called with MiXCR into one record per CDR3 protein. The sample holds about 830,000 distinct CDR3 sequences; approximately 29% are singletons and the top ten take 9.5% to 15%. The input for sequencing was cultured CD8+ T cells from PBMCs, taken from culture after CMV antigen stimulation. The receptor source for this set is a human donor in good health (CMV status not recorded). Some clones in this sample may be carry-over from other donors' samples.

The V gene is TRBV12-3 or TRBV12-4, the J gene TRBJ2-7; 7 bases are a match to TRBD1. CDR3 size: 11 residues. V shed 7 bases, J shed 6 bases, and the junction held 3 bases outside the gene matches. The CDR3 sequence is CASKQGSEQYF. CDR3 coding DNA: TGTGCCAGCAAACAGGGGTCCGAGCAGTACTTC.

This clonotype was detected a few times. The gene calls are TRBV4-3 and TRBJ1-2; 10 bases map to TRBD1. CDR3 size: 15 residues. Germline V gives CDR1 LGHNA, CDR2 YSLEER. Trimming at V came to 3 bases and at J to 4 bases, leaving 5 bases not matched to a gene. CDR3 protein: CASSQGTGESYGYTF. DNA for the CDR3: TGCGCCAGCAGCCAGGGGACAGGGGAGTCCTATGGCTACACCTTC.

A note on this clonotype: Just one base apart from a much larger clone, this may be a read error. This chain connects TRBV7-6 to TRBJ1-6; D remains unclear. V lost 5 bases to trimming and J lost 1 base, with 9 bases between them. The germline V gene encodes CDR1 SGHVS and CDR2 FNYEAQ. This CDR3 has 15 amino acids. The CDR3 here is CASSDRMSYNSPLHF. CDR3 DNA sequence: TGTGCCAGCAGCGACCGGATGTCCTATAATTCACCCCTCCACTTT.

The V and J genes are TRBV27 and TRBJ2-7; the match to TRBD2 covers 13 bases. Germline trimming cut 4 bases from V and 5 bases from J; bases unmatched to any gene: 5. The CDR3 is made up of 15 amino acids. Germline V gene sequence: CDR1 MNHEY, CDR2 SMNVEV (reference sequence). CDR3 bases: TGTGCCAGCAGTTCACTAGCGGGGGGGCTCGACGAGCAGTACTTC. It codes for CASSSLAGGLDEQYF.

The rearrangement uses TRBV20-1 and TRBJ2-2, with 8 bases fitting TRBD2. This CDR3 contains 16 residues. Germline-derived CDR1 and CDR2 are DFQATT and SNEGSKA (reference sequence). J was trimmed by 7 bases and V by 6 bases; bases with no gene match: 16. The CDR3 reads CSARPRGGTEVGELFF. For the CDR3, the DNA is TGCAGTGCCCGACCCCGCGGGGGGACTGAGGTCGGGGAGCTGTTTTTT.

The chain joins TRBV2 to TRBJ2-2; TRBD2 aligns across 8 bases. The CDR3 is made up of 16 amino acids. Trimming at V came to 5 bases and at J to 4 bases, leaving 9 bases not matched to a gene. Per germline, CDR1 SNHLY and CDR2 FYNNEI. The CDR3 region is CASSWTSRGGTGELFF. CDR3 nucleotide sequence: TGTGCCAGCAGTTGGACTAGCCGGGGGGGCACCGGGGAGCTGTTTTTT.

CDR3 nucleotide sequence: TGTGCCAGCAGCCCACGGGACACAGATACGCAGTATTTT. Translation gives CASSPRDTDTQYF. The V gene is TRBV7-9, the J gene TRBJ2-3; D is perhaps TRBD2 (5 bases). V lost 5 bases and J 2 bases, leaving 8 bases between the germline ends. The CDR3 is 13 amino acids. Germline V gene data show CDR1 as SEHNR and CDR2 as FQNEAQ (reference sequence).

There are many counts of this clonotype. The chain couples TRBV2 to TRBJ2-2; 10 positions match TRBD2. This CDR3 region has 16 residues. V lost 0 bases to trimming and J lost 5 bases; unmatched junction nucleotides: 3. Germline assignment: CDR1 SNHLY and CDR2 FYNNEI. CDR3 in DNA: TGTGCCAGCAGTGAAGCTAGCGGGGGGTGGACCGGGGAGCTGTTTTTT. This sequence encodes CASSEASGGWTGELFF.

V gene TRBV29-1 combines with J gene TRBJ1-4, with unresolved D. The CDR3 is 12 amino acids. The germline V and J ends were trimmed by 7 bases and 8 bases, with 14 bases remaining between them. Germline CDR1 SQVTM, CDR2 ANQGSEA. The CDR3 region has the DNA TGCAGCGCCTGGCGGATCGACGAAAAACTGTTTTTT. It translates to CSAWRIDEKLFF.

This clonotype has only a few counts. V is TRBV27 and J is TRBJ1-2; possible D gene TRBD1, 6 bases. The CDR3 sequence is 14 residues long. In germline, CDR1 is MNHEY, CDR2 SMNVEV (reference sequence). Trimming shortened V by 6 bases and J by 1 base, and 12 bases separated the two germline ends. The CDR3 DNA reads TGTGCCAGCAGCTGGACAGCGAATAACTATGGCTACACCTTC. Its protein is CASSWTANNYGYTF.

The chain links TRBV27 to TRBJ2-4, with unresolved D. Germline V gives CDR1 MNHEY, CDR2 SMNVEV (reference sequence). V was shortened by 3 bases and J by 0 bases, with 9 bases between the two germline ends. The CDR3 runs to 15 residues. CDR3 residues: CASSLYKQAKNIQYF. For the CDR3, the DNA is TGTGCCAGCAGTTTGTATAAACAAGCCAAAAACATTCAGTACTTC.

The V call is TRBV5-6, the J call TRBJ2-1; D gene ambiguous. Germline assignment: CDR1 SGHDT and CDR2 YYEEEE. The CDR3 extends over 14 amino acids. Deletions cut 7 bases from V and 8 bases from J, with 19 bases between. CDR3 loop: CASGSLLRTDEQFF. The CDR3 region has the DNA TGTGCCAGCGGCTCCCTCCTTCGCACCGATGAGCAGTTCTTC.

This clonotype turned up a few times. J is TRBJ1-5 and V is TRBV19, with D possibly matching TRBD1 (5 bases). The germline gives CDR1 LNHDA, CDR2 SQIVND (reference sequence). The CDR3 is 16 amino acids. V was shortened by 5 bases and J by 3 bases, with 17 bases between the two germline ends. The CDR3 here is CASSPELKGYNQPQHF. The CDR3 DNA sequence: TGTGCCAGTAGTCCCGAACTGAAGGGGTACAATCAGCCCCAGCATTTT.

The chain links TRBV5-5 to TRBJ2-1, with D unclear. The germline CDR1 and CDR2 sequences are SGHKS and YYEKEE (reference sequence). The CDR3 is 16 amino acids. The V and J ends lost 1 base and 1 base respectively, with 12 bases between them. The CDR3 loop is CASSLWGSSSYNEQFF. In nucleotides, the CDR3 is TGTGCCAGCAGCTTGTGGGGTTCTTCTTCCTACAATGAGCAGTTCTTC.

This clonotype was detected ten times or more. This chain links TRBV7-2 with TRBJ2-2; TRBD1 is a possible D gene (6 bases). Per germline, CDR1 SGHTA and CDR2 FQGNSA. With 2 bases removed from V and 9 bases from J, the gap between germline ends came to 13 bases. This CDR3 has 14 residues. CDR3 loop: CASSLPWTDRELFF. For the CDR3, the DNA is TGTGCCAGCAGCTTACCCTGGACAGACCGGGAGCTGTTTTTT.

The V call is TRBV6-5, the J call TRBJ1-1; D is uncertain. The CDR3 loop spans 15 amino acids. In germline, CDR1 is MNHEY, CDR2 SVGAGI. V was trimmed by 0 bases and J by 1 base, leaving 9 bases between them. CDR3 nucleotides: TGTGCCAGCAGTTACTCTTTATGGCAGAACACTGAAGCTTTCTTT. Residues: CASSYSLWQNTEAFF.

A few counts support this clonotype. The chain is built from TRBV5-5 and TRBJ2-2, with 8 bases fitting TRBD1. Trimming removed 4 bases from V and 6 bases from J; junction bases left unmatched: 11. Germline V lookup: CDR1 SGHKS, CDR2 YYEKEE (reference sequence). This CDR3 comprises 16 residues. The CDR3 spells CASSPPAGGAPGELFF. The DNA for the CDR3 is TGTGCCAGCAGCCCCCCGGCAGGGGGCGCTCCCGGGGAGCTGTTTTTT.

Ten or more counts support this clonotype. The V gene is TRBV6-5, the J gene TRBJ2-1; possibly TRBD2 for D (7 bases). This CDR3 has 13 residues. V lost 4 bases, J lost 6 bases, and 10 bases lay in between. Germline assignment: CDR1 MNHEY and CDR2 SVGAGI. CDR3 loop: CASSWGGGNEQFF. The CDR3 DNA sequence: TGTGCCAGCAGTTGGGGGGGCGGCAATGAGCAGTTCTTC.

V and J are TRBV13 and TRBJ1-2, with TRBD1 matching over 7 bases. CDR1 and CDR2 (germline): PRHDT, FYEKMQ (reference sequence). Trimming removed 5 bases from V and 0 bases from J; junction bases left unmatched: 6. The CDR3 covers 15 residues. The CDR3 loop reads CASSDGQVSNYGYTF. The CDR3, as DNA: TGTGCCAGCAGCGATGGACAGGTGTCTAACTATGGCTACACCTTC.

The gene calls are TRBV9 and TRBJ2-1; D is ambiguous. Trimming pared 3 bases from V and 3 bases from J, leaving 7 bases between. The CDR3 has 13 residues. Germline CDR1 and CDR2: SGDLS and YYNGEE. CDR3 in amino acids: CASSGSDYNEQFF. As DNA, the CDR3 is TGTGCCAGCAGCGGTTCGGACTACAATGAGCAGTTCTTC.

This clonotype was detected a few times. The chain combines TRBV19 with TRBJ2-1; a possible D gene is TRBD1 (5 bases). Germline V gene sequence: CDR1 LNHDA, CDR2 SQIVND (reference sequence). The CDR3 runs to 12 residues. Trimming cost V 6 bases and J 8 bases, with 11 bases left between them. Here the CDR3 reads CASSDWGDEQFF. As DNA, the CDR3 is TGTGCCAGTAGCGACTGGGGCGATGAGCAGTTCTTC.

This clonotype was observed a handful of times. V is TRBV6-6 and J is TRBJ2-4; 7 nucleotides line up with TRBD1. The CDR3 sequence is 17 residues long. With 2 bases clipped from V and 0 bases from J, the junction kept 7 bases outside the gene matches. The germline gives CDR1 MNHNY, CDR2 SVGAGI (reference sequence). The CDR3 protein is CASSYHQSGGAKNIQYF. The CDR3 nucleotides read TGTGCCAGCAGTTACCACCAATCAGGGGGAGCCAAAAACATTCAGTACTTC.

The rearrangement joins TRBV6-1 to TRBJ2-3; D is undetermined. The germline V gene has CDR1 MNHNS and CDR2 SASEGT. Trimming pared 2 bases from V and 6 bases from J, leaving 12 bases between. The CDR3 totals 14 residues. The CDR3 sequence is CASSEFGAGDTQYF. The CDR3 DNA reads TGTGCCAGCAGTGAATTTGGTGCAGGTGATACGCAGTATTTT.